A selection of T cell receptor beta chains follows, all from one sample in a study of T cell responses to AZD1222 COVID-19 vaccine. Using immunoSEQ multiplex PCR, the repertoire was profiled, and TCRdb retains in-frame clones only, with some absent. The sample includes around 80,000 clones, nearly 90% seen only once; the top ten take approximately 10%. The sequences come from peripheral blood, collected on day 0 of AZD1222 vaccination. These receptors were obtained from an adult in good health. Both conserved end residues are part of each CDR3.

v_gene	j_gene	CDR3aa
TRBV28	TRBJ2-3	CASSGTSGSGTDTQYF
TRBV5-1	TRBJ2-1	CASSYFSGSYNEQFF
TRBV25-1	TRBJ1-2	CASSGTGGGLYGYTF
TRBV9	TRBJ2-5	CASSAGTGYWGETQYF
TRBV4-2	TRBJ1-1	CASSQDSQAGRAFF
TRBV4-1	TRBJ1-1	CASSHKSGGWDTEAFF
TRBV5-1	TRBJ2-7	CASSWGDGRASYEQYF
TRBV6-4	TRBJ2-3	CASSDLVTDTQYF
TRBV6-1	TRBJ1-1	CASSEVVNTEAFF
TRBV28	TRBJ1-4	CASSLRDRSRKLFF
TRBV25-1	TRBJ2-7	CASSVSGKEWDEQYF
TRBV7-8	TRBJ2-6	CASSAGQGPAGANVLTF
TRBV7-3	TRBJ2-3	CASSSLGRGTDTQYF
TRBV10-1	TRBJ2-3	CASSTGTPPDTQYF
TRBV19	TRBJ1-1	CASRDRGFGVEAFF
TRBV30	TRBJ1-6	CAWSVRRSPWTEPPNSPLHF
TRBV18	TRBJ1-2	CASSPNPPGQIGYGYTF
TRBV28	TRBJ2-1	CASCPAGGQREQFF
TRBV21-1	TRBJ1-3	CASSKGGTGSVPGNTIYF
TRBV6-5	TRBJ2-2	CASSIGHFSGELFF
TRBV27	TRBJ1-6	CASSLHRLEPPLHF
TRBV28	TRBJ1-4	CASSSPQGIYEKLFF
TRBV11-2	TRBJ1-2	CASSSIAEQGARGRYGYTF
TRBV30	TRBJ1-4	CAWCSPGDALNEKLFF
TRBV27	TRBJ1-2	CASSSLGGRPGGYTF
TRBV11-2	TRBJ2-1	CASSRGESWNEQFF
TRBV6-5	TRBJ2-3	CASLDLGNTQYF
TRBV11-1	TRBJ1-2	CASSQRQDYGYTF
TRBV4-2	TRBJ1-4	CASSLRDSNEKLFF
TRBV6-1	TRBJ1-5	CASSESEQPQHF
TRBV6-4	TRBJ1-2	CASRGPSHGYTF
TRBV5-1	TRBJ1-4	CASSLEGNGEKLFF
TRBV4-1	TRBJ1-2	CASSQGQGANYGYTF
TRBV24-1	TRBJ2-5	CATSARGSLKETQYF
TRBV19	TRBJ1-1	CASSHAGNTEAFF
TRBV5-4	TRBJ2-2	CASSSRLANLGTGELFF
TRBV6-4	TRBJ2-7	CARPGQGRTKTYEQYF
TRBV2	TRBJ1-2	CASSTENYGYTF
TRBV5-6	TRBJ1-6	CASSFMGQNSPLHF
TRBV5-1	TRBJ2-3	CASSFQGPGTDTQYF
TRBV11-2	TRBJ1-4	CASSLNTGGQGKLFF
TRBV6-5	TRBJ1-5	CASRQPDDSNQPQHF